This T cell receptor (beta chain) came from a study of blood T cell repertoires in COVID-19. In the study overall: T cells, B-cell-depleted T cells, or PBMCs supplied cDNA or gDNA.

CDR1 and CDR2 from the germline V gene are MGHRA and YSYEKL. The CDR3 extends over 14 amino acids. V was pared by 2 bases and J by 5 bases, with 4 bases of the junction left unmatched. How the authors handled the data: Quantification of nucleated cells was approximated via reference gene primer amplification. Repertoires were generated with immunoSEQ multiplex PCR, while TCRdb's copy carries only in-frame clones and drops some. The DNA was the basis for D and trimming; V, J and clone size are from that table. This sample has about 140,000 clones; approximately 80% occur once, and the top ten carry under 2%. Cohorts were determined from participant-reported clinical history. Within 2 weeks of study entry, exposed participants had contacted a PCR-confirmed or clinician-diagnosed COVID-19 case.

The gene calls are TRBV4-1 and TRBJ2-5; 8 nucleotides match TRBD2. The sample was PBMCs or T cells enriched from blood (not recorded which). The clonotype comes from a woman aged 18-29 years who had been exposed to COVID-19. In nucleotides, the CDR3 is TGCGCCAGCAGCCAACAAGCGGGAGTTGAGACCCAGTACTTC. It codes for CASSQQAGVETQYF.